This T cell receptor beta chain originates from a study of blood T cell repertoires in COVID-19. The CDR3 has 17 residues. Germline CDR1 reads SGHRS; CDR2 reads YFSETQ. V was shortened by 0 bases and J by 0 bases, with 10 bases between the two germline ends. Data came from immunoSEQ multiplex PCR; TCRdb stores just in-frame clones and leaves some out. The sample lists about 230,000 clones, about 83% occurring once. The chain is built from TRBV5-1 and TRBJ1-6; D is unresolved. Material for sequencing was peripheral blood. This receptor was obtained from a woman in her forties or fifties with acute or convalescent COVID-19. The CDR3 reads CASSLAQSSSYNSPLHF. Written as DNA, the CDR3 is TGCGCCAGCAGCTTGGCTCAATCGAGCTCCTATAATTCACCCCTCCACTTT.